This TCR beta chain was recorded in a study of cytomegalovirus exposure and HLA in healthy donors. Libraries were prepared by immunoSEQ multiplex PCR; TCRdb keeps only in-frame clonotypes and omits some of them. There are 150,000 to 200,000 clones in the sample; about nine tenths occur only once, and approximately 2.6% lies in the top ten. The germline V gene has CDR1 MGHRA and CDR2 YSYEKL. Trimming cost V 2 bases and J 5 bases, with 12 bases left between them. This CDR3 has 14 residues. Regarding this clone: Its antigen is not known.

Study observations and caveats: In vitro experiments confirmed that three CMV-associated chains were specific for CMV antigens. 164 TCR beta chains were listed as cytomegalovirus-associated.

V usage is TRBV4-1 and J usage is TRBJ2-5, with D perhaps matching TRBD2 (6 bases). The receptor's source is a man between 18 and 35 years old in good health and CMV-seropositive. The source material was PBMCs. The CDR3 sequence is CASSQRGRKETQYF. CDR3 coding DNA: TGCGCCAGCAGCCAACGGGGGAGGAAGGAGACCCAGTACTTC.